This TCR beta chain was observed in a study of T-cell memory formation after mild COVID-19. One entry per CDR3 protein, called by TCRdb with MiXCR from the 5' RACE reads. The table lists 300,000 to 400,000 distinct CDR3 sequences, roughly 15% of them singletons, with around a fifth in the top ten. V was shortened by 2 bases and J by 4 bases, with 14 bases between the two germline ends. CDR3 length: 15 amino acids. Germline assignment: CDR1 KGHSH and CDR2 LQKENI. The chain is built from TRBV18 and TRBJ1-2; perhaps TRBD1 as D (6 bases). This receptor was identified in a man in his late teens or twenties who had mild COVID-19 (a few samples of this study predate the infection). Cell type and time point are not known. Sequenced sample: PBMCs or a T cell subset sorted from them (not recorded which). The CDR3: CASSPTGGELYGYTF. DNA for the CDR3: TGTGCCAGCTCACCAACGGGGGGCGAGCTCTATGGCTACACCTTC. The whole variable domain, remainder taken from reference TRBV18 and TRBJ1-2, is NAGVMQNPRHLVRRRGQEARLRCSPMKGHSHVYWYRQLPEEGLKFMVYLQKENIIDESGMPKERFSAEFPKEGPSILRIQQVVRGDSAAYFCASSPTGGELYGYTFGSGTRLTVV.